Shown below are 9 T cell receptor beta chains from a single sample sequenced in a study of cytomegalovirus exposure and HLA in healthy donors. PCR primers comprised 60 Vbeta and 13 Jbeta primers. Sequenced by immunoSEQ multiplex PCR; TCRdb stores in-frame clones only, minus some. The sample contains approximately 170,000 clones, just over 75% of which appear only once. The sample consisted of PBMCs. The receptors come from a woman aged 30 to 39 in good health and CMV-seropositive.

The V gene is TRBV7-6, the J gene TRBJ2-7; 9 bases align to TRBD1. The germline CDR1 and CDR2 sequences are SGHVS and FNYEAQ. This CDR3 is built from 13 residues. Trimming removed 1 base from V and 6 bases from J; junction bases left unmatched: 1. DNA of the CDR3: TGTGCCAGCAGCTTAGAGGACAGGGGCGAGCAGTACTTC. Its protein is CASSLEDRGEQYF.

The chain links TRBV19 to TRBJ1-4; TRBD1 matches at 7 bases. Germline V gene data show CDR1 as LNHDA and CDR2 as SQIVND (reference sequence). J lost 8 bases, V lost 6 bases, and 9 bases had no gene match. This CDR3 comprises 14 residues. The CDR3 nucleotides are TGTGCCAGTAGACCACAGGGGTCGATGGAAAAACTGTTTTTT. Translating it yields CASRPQGSMEKLFF.

The rearrangement joins TRBV7-2 to TRBJ2-1; 8 nucleotides agree with TRBD2. The CDR3 sequence is 15 residues long. Germline lookup yields CDR1 SGHTA and CDR2 FQGNSA. The ends lost 2 bases at V and 6 bases at J; junction bases unmatched: 6. The CDR3 DNA follows: TGTGCCAGCAGCTTAACCGGGACTAGGGGCAATGAGCAGTTCTTC. It translates to CASSLTGTRGNEQFF.

Points on this clone: One junction end disagrees with the germline gene, perhaps due to a read error. V usage is TRBV29-1 and J usage is TRBJ2-2; 10 positions agree with TRBD1. The CDR3 extends over 14 amino acids. The germline V gene encodes CDR1 SQVTM and CDR2 ANQGSEA. In DNA form, the CDR3 reads TGCAGCGTCGAAGGGACAGGGGTCACCGGGGAGCTGTTTTTT. It codes for CSVEGTGVTGELFF.

In its sample, this clone was seen once. The chain carries TRBV6-6 and TRBJ2-7, with 9 bases fitting TRBD1. Germline trimming cut 5 bases from V and 5 bases from J; bases unmatched to any gene: 10. CDR1 and CDR2 (germline): MNHNY, SVGAGI (reference sequence). CDR3 size: 15 residues. CDR3 sequence: CASSRTGTGNHEQYF. CDR3 bases: TGTGCCAGCAGTCGGACCGGGACAGGGAACCACGAGCAGTACTTC.

The chain has TRBV7-8 and TRBJ2-5; D is possibly TRBD2 (5 bases). CDR1 SGHVS and CDR2 FQNEAQ come from the germline V gene. Trimming took off 2 bases at V and 4 bases at J, with 17 bases between the two ends. The length of the CDR3 is 16 residues. The CDR3 region has the DNA TGTGCCAGCAGCTTACGAACCGGGAACCCGGGAGAGACCCAGTACTTC. It is translated as CASSLRTGNPGETQYF. Using reference TRBV7-8 and TRBJ2-5 for the parts outside the CDR3, the full variable domain is GAGVSQSPRYKVAKRGQDVALRCDPISGHVSLFWYQQALGQGPEFLTYFQNEAQLDKSGLPSDRFFAERPEGSVSTLKIQRTQQEDSAVYLCASSLRTGNPGETQYFGPGTRLLVL.

The CDR3 here is CSVDPGGGESSYNEQFF. The DNA for the CDR3 is TGCAGCGTTGACCCGGGGGGCGGGGAGAGCTCCTACAATGAGCAGTTCTTC. The V and J genes are TRBV29-1 and TRBJ2-1; tentative D call: TRBD2 (7 bases). Trimming pared 3 bases from V and 0 bases from J, leaving 18 bases between. The germline V gene encodes CDR1 SQVTM and CDR2 ANQGSEA. The CDR3 is 17 amino acids.

V usage is TRBV5-1 and J usage is TRBJ1-2; D is perhaps TRBD1 (6 bases). V lost 4 bases to trimming and J lost 4 bases, with 14 bases between them. This CDR3 is 14 amino acids long. The V gene's germline CDR1 is SGHRS and CDR2 YFSETQ. CDR3 in DNA: TGCGCCAGCAGCCGGGACACCCCGGGCTATGGCTACACCTTC. This encodes CASSRDTPGYGYTF.

This clone was seen more than once but under ten times. V is TRBV2 and J is TRBJ2-6, with D maybe TRBD1 (5 bases). Germline CDR1 SNHLY, CDR2 FYNNEI. The V gene lost 6 bases and the J gene lost 2 bases, with 11 bases spanning the gap. This CDR3 spans 15 amino acids. The CDR3 DNA reads TGTGCCAGCAGGGGTTCCAGGGCTGGGGCCAACGTCCTGACTTTC. Translation gives CASRGSRAGANVLTF.